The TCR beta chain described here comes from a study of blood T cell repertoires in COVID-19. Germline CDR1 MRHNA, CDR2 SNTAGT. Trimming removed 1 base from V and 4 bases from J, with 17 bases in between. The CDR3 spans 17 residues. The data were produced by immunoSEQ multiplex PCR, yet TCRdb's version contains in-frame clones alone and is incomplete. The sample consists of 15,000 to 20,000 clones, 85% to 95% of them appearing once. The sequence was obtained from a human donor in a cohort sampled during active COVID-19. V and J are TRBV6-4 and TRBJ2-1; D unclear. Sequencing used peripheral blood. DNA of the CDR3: TGTGCCAGCAGTGACTTCCCCCGGAGTAAGAAGTACAATGAGCAGTTCTTC. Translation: CASSDFPRSKKYNEQFF.